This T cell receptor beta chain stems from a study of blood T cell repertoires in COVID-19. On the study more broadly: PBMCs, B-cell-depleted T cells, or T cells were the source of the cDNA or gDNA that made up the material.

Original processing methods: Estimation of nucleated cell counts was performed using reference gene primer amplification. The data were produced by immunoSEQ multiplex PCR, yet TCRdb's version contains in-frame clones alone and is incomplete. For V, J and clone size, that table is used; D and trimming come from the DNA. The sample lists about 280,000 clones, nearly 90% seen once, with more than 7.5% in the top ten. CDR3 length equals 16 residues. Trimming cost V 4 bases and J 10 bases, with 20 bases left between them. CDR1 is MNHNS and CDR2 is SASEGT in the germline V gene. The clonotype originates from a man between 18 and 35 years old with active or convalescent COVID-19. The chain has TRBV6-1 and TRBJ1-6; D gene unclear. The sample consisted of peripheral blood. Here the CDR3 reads CASSGRGLLFYSPLHF. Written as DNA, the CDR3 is TGTGCCAGCAGTGGACGCGGTTTGCTCTTCTACTCACCCCTCCACTTT.